This section outlines one T cell receptor (beta chain) sequence together with its context. Its antigen is not identified. These data originate in a study of cytomegalovirus exposure and HLA in healthy donors. The wider study: The roughly 660 first-cohort repertoires shared a platform with the approximately 110 validation repertoires, as reported in a later analysis.

Study observations and caveats: The study designated fewer than 200 TCR beta chains cytomegalovirus-associated.

Some clones are missing from TCRdb's copy, which holds only in-frame ones; the method was immunoSEQ multiplex PCR. The sample contains roughly 100,000 clones, about 88% of which appear only once. There are 14 residues in the CDR3. CDR1 is SQVTM and CDR2 is ANQGSEA in the germline V gene. J was trimmed by 0 bases and V by 6 bases; bases with no gene match: 4. The clonotype originates from a young woman in good health and CMV-seropositive. The rearrangement uses TRBV29-1 and TRBJ2-1, with 8 bases identical to TRBD2. The sequencing sample was made of PBMCs. CDR3 in DNA: TGCAGCGTGCCCGGGAGGGTCTCCTACAATGAGCAGTTCTTC. Its protein is CSVPGRVSYNEQFF.